This section outlines one TCR beta chain sequence together with its context. Random-hexamer reverse transcription was applied to about 0.45 to 1 ug RNA. Across 54 Vbeta and 13 Jbeta, TCR beta CDR3 was amplified with immunoSEQ multiplex PCR. From the immunoSEQ multiplex PCR reads, TCRdb called clonotypes with MiXCR, one entry per CDR3 protein. This table holds about 300,000 distinct CDR3 sequences, 89% found once. This entry comes from a study of CD8 T cells in Susac syndrome. Trimming cost V 4 bases and J 6 bases, with 10 bases left between them. There are 13 residues in the CDR3. The sequence came from a human donor with multiple sclerosis. The sequenced sample was CD8+ T cells from PBMCs. The V and J genes are TRBV12-3 or TRBV12-4 and TRBJ2-1; D is unresolved. CDR3 region: CASSSTTLNEQFF. The DNA of the CDR3 is TGTGCCAGCAGTTCAACTACCCTCAATGAGCAGTTCTTC.